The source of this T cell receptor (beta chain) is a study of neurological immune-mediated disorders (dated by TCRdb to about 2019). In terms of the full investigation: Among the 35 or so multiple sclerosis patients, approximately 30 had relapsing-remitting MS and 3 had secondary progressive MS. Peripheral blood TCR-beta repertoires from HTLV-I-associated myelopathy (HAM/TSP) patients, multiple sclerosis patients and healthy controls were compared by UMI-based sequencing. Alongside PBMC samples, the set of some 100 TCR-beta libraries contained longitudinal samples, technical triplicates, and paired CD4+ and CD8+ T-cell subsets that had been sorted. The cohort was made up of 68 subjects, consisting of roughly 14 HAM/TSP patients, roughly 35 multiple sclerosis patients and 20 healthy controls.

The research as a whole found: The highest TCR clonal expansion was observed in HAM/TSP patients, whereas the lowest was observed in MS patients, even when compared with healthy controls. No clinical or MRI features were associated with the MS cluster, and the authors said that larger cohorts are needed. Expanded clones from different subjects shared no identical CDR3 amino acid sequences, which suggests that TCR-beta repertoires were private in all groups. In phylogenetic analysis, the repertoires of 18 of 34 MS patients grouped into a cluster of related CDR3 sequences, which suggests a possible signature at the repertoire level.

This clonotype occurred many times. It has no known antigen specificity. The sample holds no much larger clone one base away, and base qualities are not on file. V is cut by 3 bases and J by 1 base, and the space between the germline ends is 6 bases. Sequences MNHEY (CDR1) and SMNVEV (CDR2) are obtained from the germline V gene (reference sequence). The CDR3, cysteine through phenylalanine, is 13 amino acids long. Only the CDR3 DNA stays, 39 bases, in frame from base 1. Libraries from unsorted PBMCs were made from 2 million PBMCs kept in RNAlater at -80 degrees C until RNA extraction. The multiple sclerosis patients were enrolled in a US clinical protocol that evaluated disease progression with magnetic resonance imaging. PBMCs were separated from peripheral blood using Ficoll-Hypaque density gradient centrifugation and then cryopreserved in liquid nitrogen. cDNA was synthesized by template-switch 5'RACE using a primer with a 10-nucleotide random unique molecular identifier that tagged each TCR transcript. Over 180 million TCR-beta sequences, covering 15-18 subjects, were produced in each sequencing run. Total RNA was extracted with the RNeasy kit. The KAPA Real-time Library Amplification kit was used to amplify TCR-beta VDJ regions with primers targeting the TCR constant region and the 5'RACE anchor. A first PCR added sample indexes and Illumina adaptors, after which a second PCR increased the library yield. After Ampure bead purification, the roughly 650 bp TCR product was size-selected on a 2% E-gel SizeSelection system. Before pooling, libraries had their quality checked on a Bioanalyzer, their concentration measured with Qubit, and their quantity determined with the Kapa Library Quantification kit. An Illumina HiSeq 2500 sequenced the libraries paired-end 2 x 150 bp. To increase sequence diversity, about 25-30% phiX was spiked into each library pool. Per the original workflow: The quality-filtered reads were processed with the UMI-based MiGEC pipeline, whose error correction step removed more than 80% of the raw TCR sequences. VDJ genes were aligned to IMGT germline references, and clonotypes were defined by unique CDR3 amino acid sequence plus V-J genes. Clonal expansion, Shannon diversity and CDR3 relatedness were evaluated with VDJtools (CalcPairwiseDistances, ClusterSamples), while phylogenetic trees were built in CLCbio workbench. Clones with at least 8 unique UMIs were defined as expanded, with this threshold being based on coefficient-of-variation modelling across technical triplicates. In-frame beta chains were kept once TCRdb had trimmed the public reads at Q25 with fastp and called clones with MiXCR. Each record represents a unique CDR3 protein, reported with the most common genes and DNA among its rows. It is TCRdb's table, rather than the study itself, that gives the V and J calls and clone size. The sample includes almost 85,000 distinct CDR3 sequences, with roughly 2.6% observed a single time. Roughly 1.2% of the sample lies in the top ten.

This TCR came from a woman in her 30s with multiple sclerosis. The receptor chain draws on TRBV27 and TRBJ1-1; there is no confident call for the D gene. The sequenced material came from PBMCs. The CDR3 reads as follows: CASSFQENTEAFF. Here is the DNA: TGTGCCAGCAGTTTTCAAGAGAACACTGAAGCTTTCTTT.